These 19 T cell receptor beta chains were sequenced from one sample in a study of massively parallel sequencing of T cell beta chains. TCRdb used MiXCR to reprocess the 5' RACE reads, holding one entry per CDR3 protein. The sample lists over 3,500 distinct CDR3 sequences, approximately 40% occurring once. The material sequenced was commercial RNA from peripheral blood pooled from many donors. Every receptor here comes from a pool of human donors in good health; the sample was commercial RNA pooled from many donors.

This clonotype was observed a single time. The CDR3 region is CASRSGGGTEAFF. In DNA form, the CDR3 reads TGTGCCAGCCGCTCAGGGGGAGGCACTGAAGCTTTCTTT. This rearrangement joins TRBV13 to TRBJ1-1; 7 bases align to TRBD1. V lost 8 bases to trimming and J lost 4 bases; unmatched junction nucleotides: 7. The CDR3 extends over 13 amino acids. Germline V lookup: CDR1 PRHDT, CDR2 FYEKMQ (reference sequence).

The chain combines TRBV11-3 with TRBJ1-6; perhaps TRBD1 as D (5 bases). V was trimmed by 1 base and J by 8 bases, leaving 12 bases between them. CDR1 SGHNT and CDR2 YENEEA come from the germline V gene. The CDR3 totals 15 residues. CDR3 sequence reads: CASSLGQRGDSPLHF. The DNA of the CDR3 is TGTGCCAGCAGCTTAGGACAGCGAGGGGATTCACCCCTCCACTTT.

This clonotype was detected only once. This rearrangement joins TRBV13 to TRBJ2-5, with D possibly TRBD2 on 6 matching bases. The CDR3 spans 15 residues. CDR1 and CDR2 (germline): PRHDT, FYEKMQ (reference sequence). Trimming shortened V by 0 bases and J by 5 bases, and 13 bases separated the two germline ends. The CDR3 spells CASSLGQGAGETQYF. The CDR3 bases are TGTGCCAGCAGCTTAGGGCAGGGCGCGGGGGAGACCCAGTACTTC.

The chain combines TRBV18 with TRBJ2-4, with 10 positions matching TRBD1. The germline V gene encodes CDR1 KGHSH and CDR2 LQKENI. This CDR3 is built from 15 residues. After removal of 3 bases from V and 8 bases from J, the junction contained 7 bases not matched to a gene. This CDR3 is CASSPTGTGVDIQYF. In DNA, the CDR3 is TGTGCCAGCTCACCGACCGGGACAGGGGTGGACATTCAGTACTTC.

For the CDR3, the DNA is TGTGCCACCAGTGCCGTCACCGGGGAGCTGTTTTTT. This translates into CATSAVTGELFF. The chain recombines TRBV24-1 with TRBJ2-2; D gene unclear. This CDR3 region has 12 residues. CDR1 and CDR2 from the germline V gene are KGHDR and SFDVKD. Trimming stripped 5 bases from V and 4 bases from J, with 4 bases between.

The chain carries TRBV27 and TRBJ1-6; D is unclear. CDR3 length: 16 residues. Trimming pared 0 bases from V and 7 bases from J, leaving 13 bases between. From germline, CDR1 is MNHEY and CDR2 SMNVEV (reference sequence). CDR3 nucleotides: TGTGCCAGCAGTTTATCGGGTCTTGATAGCAATTCACCCCTCCACTTT. This sequence encodes CASSLSGLDSNSPLHF.

Concerning this clonotype itself: At one boundary the junction diverges from the germline segment, which might be a read error. The chain employs TRBV27 and TRBJ1-1, with TRBD1 identical over 11 bases. From germline, CDR1 is MNHEY and CDR2 SMNVEV (reference sequence). This CDR3 is built from 14 residues. The CDR3 DNA follows: TGTGTCAGCAGTTGGACAGGGGGCCAGATTGAAGCTTTCTTT. The encoded protein is CVSSWTGGQIEAFF.

The chain links TRBV2 to TRBJ2-3; 10 nucleotides agree with TRBD1. V gave up 4 bases and J gave up 3 bases; unmatched junction bases: 4. This CDR3 has 15 residues. Germline V CDR1 and CDR2: SNHLY, FYNNEI. CDR3: CASSVPGQGTDTQYF. The CDR3 nucleotides are TGTGCCAGCAGTGTACCGGGACAGGGGACAGATACGCAGTATTTT.

This rearrangement joins TRBV20-1 to TRBJ1-6; D call uncertain. This CDR3 region has 14 residues. Trimming took 0 bases from V and 5 from J, leaving 8 bases between them. CDR1 and CDR2 from the germline V gene are DFQATT and SNEGSKA (reference sequence). In nucleotides, the CDR3 is TGCAGTGCTAGAGATGCACAGAATAATTCACCCCTCCACTTT. It translates to CSARDAQNNSPLHF.

This clonotype was recorded a few times. The chain carries TRBV4-2 and TRBJ2-7, with D unclear. Germline lookup yields CDR1 LGHNA and CDR2 YNFKEQ. The V gene lost 4 bases and the J gene lost 2 bases, with 12 bases spanning the gap. There are 14 residues in the CDR3. The CDR3, as DNA: TGTGCCAGCAGCCCTAGTCGGGTTACCTACGAGCAGTACTTC. Its protein is CASSPSRVTYEQYF.

V usage is TRBV28 and J usage is TRBJ2-3; 12 bases match TRBD2. Germline lookup yields CDR1 MDHEN and CDR2 SYDVKM. The CDR3 contains 15 residues. Trimming removed 2 bases from V and 5 bases from J; junction bases left unmatched: 2. The CDR3 protein is CASSLTSGGIDTQYF. CDR3 nucleotide sequence: TGTGCCAGCAGTTTAACTAGCGGGGGGATAGATACGCAGTATTTT.

The V call is TRBV6-2 or TRBV6-3, the J call TRBJ2-1; TRBD1 might be the D (5 bases). Germline V gives CDR1 MNHEY, CDR2 SVGEGT. Trimming stripped 4 bases from V and 4 bases from J, with 11 bases between. The CDR3 sequence is 14 residues long. In DNA form, the CDR3 reads TGTGCCAGCAGTTCCCCTAGACAGTACAATGAGCAGTTCTTC. Translated: CASSSPRQYNEQFF.

This clonotype ranks as large. V usage is TRBV29-1 and J usage is TRBJ1-2, with D uncertain. CDR3 size: 12 residues. Trimming removed 0 bases at V and 8 bases at J, with 10 bases between. CDR1 is SQVTM and CDR2 is ANQGSEA in the germline V gene. CDR3 sequence reads: CSVEDPPWGYTF. As DNA, the CDR3 is TGCAGCGTTGAAGATCCCCCGTGGGGCTACACCTTC.

The rearrangement joins TRBV27 to TRBJ1-5; no definite D call. CDR3 length: 12 amino acids. V was pared by 4 bases and J by 9 bases, with 10 bases between. Looked up from germline, CDR1 is MNHEY and CDR2 is SMNVEV (reference sequence). CDR3 nucleotides: TGTGCCAGCAGTTCTGGCTTCTCGCCCCAGCATTTT. Encoded protein: CASSSGFSPQHF.

The gene calls are TRBV10-3 and TRBJ1-1, with 8 bases that match TRBD1. J was trimmed by 6 bases and V by 3 bases; bases with no gene match: 9. The germline gives CDR1 ENHRY, CDR2 SYGVKD. The CDR3 extends over 15 amino acids. In nucleotides, the CDR3 is TGTGCCATCAGTGATGGACAGGGAGGTATCCCTGAAGCTTTCTTT. Protein: CAISDGQGGIPEAFF.

The V gene is TRBV20-1, the J gene TRBJ1-1; 9 bases are a match to TRBD1. V lost 6 bases to trimming and J lost 1 base; unmatched junction nucleotides: 6. Germline V lookup: CDR1 DFQATT, CDR2 SNEGSKA (reference sequence). The CDR3 consists of 14 residues. The CDR3 protein is CSAPSTGGNTEAFF. The CDR3 DNA follows: TGCAGTGCACCATCGACAGGGGGGAACACTGAAGCTTTCTTT.

The chain couples TRBV7-2 to TRBJ2-7; possibly TRBD2 for D (5 bases). Looked up from germline, CDR1 is SGHTA and CDR2 is FQGNSA. The V end was cut by 3 bases, the J end by 3 bases, with 12 bases between. CDR3 length equals 14 residues. CDR3 nucleotide sequence: TGTGCCAGCAGCTTTGTAGATGGAGGCTACGAGCAGTACTTC. Translated: CASSFVDGGYEQYF.

The chain links TRBV6-2 or TRBV6-3 to TRBJ1-1, with no clear D. Germline CDR1 MNHEY, CDR2 SVGEGT. The V end lost 2 bases, the J end lost 5 bases, and 6 bases lay between the germline ends. The CDR3 runs to 12 residues. CDR3 residues: CASSYEGTEAFF. The CDR3 region has the DNA TGTGCCAGCAGTTACGAAGGGACTGAAGCTTTCTTT.

The CDR3 loop is CAIRGDRAQPQHF. The DNA of the CDR3 is TGTGCCATCAGGGGGGACAGGGCGCAGCCCCAGCATTTT. The chain uses TRBV10-3 and TRBJ1-5; 9 nucleotides match TRBD1. Germline loops: CDR1 ENHRY, CDR2 SYGVKD. Trimming took 6 bases from V and 7 from J; bases not matched to a gene: 4. The CDR3 totals 13 residues.